This T cell receptor (beta chain) was retrieved from a study of technical replicates of blood from a few donors. Data came from immunoSEQ multiplex PCR; TCRdb stores just in-frame clones and leaves some out. Among 70,000 or so clones listed, over 75% were seen once. From germline, CDR1 is MNHEY and CDR2 SVGAGI. V was pared by 0 bases and J by 4 bases, with 4 bases of the junction left unmatched. The CDR3 spans 15 residues. The clonotype originates from a human donor in good health. Some clones in this sample may be carry-over from other donors' samples. V is TRBV6-5 and J is TRBJ1-1, with 8 bases identical to TRBD1. The sample was PBMCs. CDR3 coding DNA: TGTGCCAGCAGTTACTCGACGGGGACAGGCACTGAAGCTTTCTTT. As protein: CASSYSTGTGTEAFF.